This TCR beta chain was documented in a study of human T cells and chemical hapten exposure. Overall study: The study lasted roughly 26 weeks, and patients were dosed weekly with diphenylcyclopropenone on the scalp throughout. Minor volume differences among pooled libraries chiefly drove per-sample TCR yield variation.

Time point reported: pre-sensitization, week 0. Treatment denoted: therapeutic diphenylcyclopropenone sensitization with weekly scalp DPC. This clonotype has at least ten counts. CDR1 and CDR2 from the germline V gene are LGHDT and YNNKEL (reference sequence). V was shortened by 7 bases and J by 4 bases, with 13 bases between the two germline ends. This CDR3 spans 14 amino acids. One entry per CDR3 protein, called by TCRdb with MiXCR from the RACE reads. This sample has roughly 100,000 distinct CDR3 sequences, with 8% to 10% found just once. The chain employs TRBV3-1 and TRBJ2-2, with TRBD2 as a possible D gene (6 bases). The source of this sequence is a woman aged 35 to 49 with alopecia areata. Some clones in this sample may be carry-over from other donors' samples. The material sequenced was whole blood, taken in connection with sensitization to the hapten diphenylcyclopropenone (DPC). The CDR3 DNA reads TGTGCCAGCAACCTAATCGGGGGCACCGGGGAGCTGTTTTTT. Amino acids: CASNLIGGTGELFF.